The rows below give T cell receptor beta chains drawn from one sample of a study of shared clonotypes between healthy human individuals. Sequencing was performed with immunoSEQ multiplex PCR; in TCRdb, only in-frame clones are kept and a portion is missing. The top ten clones hold 1.7% of a sample with roughly 2.1 million clones, approximately 94% of them seen once. Material: naive CD8+ T cells from PBMCs. These receptor sequences come from a man between 18 and 35 years old in good health. Some clones in this sample may be carry-over from other donors' samples. Both conserved end residues are part of each CDR3. Fields, in order: V gene, D gene, J gene, clone size, CDR3 DNA, CDR3 protein. D genes are given only for firm matches. Clone sizes are given selectively: once, few, many, or a class where the clone is expanded.

>TRBV7-9|NA|TRBJ2-1|NA
TGTGCCAGCAGCCCCGGGGACAATGAGCAGTTCTTC
CASSPGDNEQFF
>TRBV2|TRBD2|TRBJ2-7|once
TGTGCCAGCAGTGGAGGAGCGGGACCCTACGAGCAGTACTTC
CASSGGAGPYEQYF
>TRBV27|TRBD2|TRBJ2-1|NA
TGTGCCAGCAGTTTACCCCGGACTAGCGGGAGCTTGTACAATGAGCAGTTCTTC
CASSLPRTSGSLYNEQFF
>TRBV9|TRBD2|TRBJ2-7|NA
TGTGCCAGCAGCCCCTCTAGCGGTTCAAACGAGCAGTACTTC
CASSPSSGSNEQYF
>TRBV6-1|NA|TRBJ1-2|NA
TGTGCCAGCAGTGGATTTCCTACAGGGCTGGGTGGCTACACCTTC
CASSGFPTGLGGYTF
>TRBV13|NA|TRBJ2-2|NA
TGTGCCAGCAGCTACGGGTCTTGGACTTCGGACACCGGGGAGCTGTTTTTT
CASSYGSWTSDTGELFF
>TRBV4-1|NA|TRBJ2-7|NA
TGCGCCAGCAGCCAAGAGGCCCGAGTCGTAGAGCAGTACTTC
CASSQEARVVEQYF
>TRBV30|NA|TRBJ1-1|NA
TGTGCCTGGAGTGTGGGGTTTGAAGCTTTCTTT
CAWSVGFEAFF
>TRBV30|NA|TRBJ2-3|NA
TGTGCCTATGAGGCCGATAGCACAGATACGCAGTATTTT
CAYEADSTDTQYF
>TRBV13|TRBD2|TRBJ2-3|NA
TGTGCCAGCAGCTTAGCTACCGGGACGGCACTAGCGGAAGCTGAAACAGATACGCAGTATTTT
CASSLATGTALAEAETDTQYF
>TRBV18|TRBD1|TRBJ1-2|once
TGTGCCAGCTCACGACTGACAGGGAGCTCTAACTATGGCTACACCTTC
CASSRLTGSSNYGYTF
>TRBV7-2|NA|TRBJ1-2|NA
TGTGCCAGCAGCTTTAGGACGGTCTCGACTGGCTACACCTTC
CASSFRTVSTGYTF
>TRBV9|NA|TRBJ1-3|NA
TGTGCCAGCAGCGTAAGCGGTGACTCTGGAAACACCATATATTTT
CASSVSGDSGNTIYF
>TRBV7-9|NA|TRBJ2-1|NA
TGTGCCAGCAGCTTAGGTGGCAGGGAGCAGTTCTTC
CASSLGGREQFF
>TRBV5-4|NA|TRBJ1-3|NA
TGTGCCAGCAGCTTGGATTGGGGAATCTCTGGAAACACCATATATTTT
CASSLDWGISGNTIYF
>TRBV5-1|TRBD1|TRBJ2-7|NA
TGCGCCAGCAGCTTTGGCGACAGGGGGGTCCACGAGCAGTACTTC
CASSFGDRGVHEQYF
>TRBV5-1|TRBD1|TRBJ2-3|NA
TGCGCCAGCAGCGCCTGGACCAGGGGGGATACGCAGTATTTT
CASSAWTRGDTQYF
>TRBV7-9|TRBD2|TRBJ2-2|NA
TGTGCCAGCAGGGAGGGACTAGCGGGAGAGTCCGGGGAGCTGTTTTTT
CASREGLAGESGELFF
>TRBV27|NA|TRBJ2-6|NA
TGTGCCAGCAGTTTAATGCTAGCGACTGGGGCCAACGTCCTGACTTTC
CASSLMLATGANVLTF
>TRBV9|NA|TRBJ1-1|NA
TGTGCCAGCAGCGTAGGGGGGGCGATGGACACTGAAGCTTTCTTT
CASSVGGAMDTEAFF
>TRBV28|NA|TRBJ2-1|NA
TGTGCCAGCAGCCCCACAGGACAAATAAGGTTCTTC
CASSPTGQIRFF
>TRBV27|NA|TRBJ2-1|NA
TGTGCCAGCAGTTCTCGGGACAACTACAATGAGCAGTTCTTC
CASSSRDNYNEQFF
>TRBV10-2|TRBD2|TRBJ2-1|NA
TGCGCCAGCACTAGCGGGAGCAATGAGCAGTTCTTC
CASTSGSNEQFF
>TRBV11-2|NA|TRBJ2-3|NA
TGTGCCAGCAGCTTAGGCCGTTCTTTAGATAGCGCGGTGGCAGATACGCAGTATTTT
CASSLGRSLDSAVADTQYF
>TRBV4-1|NA|TRBJ2-5|NA
TGCGCCAGCAGCCAAATAGGGGAGACCCAGTACTTC
CASSQIGETQYF
>TRBV4-1|NA|TRBJ1-1|NA
TGCGCCAGCAGCCAATTGGAGGGAGGCACTGAAGCTTTCTTT
CASSQLEGGTEAFF